This entry concerns a single TCR beta chain. The target antigen is unknown. Clones were read by immunoSEQ multiplex PCR, and TCRdb kept only the in-frame ones, dropping some. The sample consists of around 100,000 clones, approximately 90% of them appearing once. These data originate in a study of graft-versus-host responses after intestinal transplantation. For the study at large: Each patient got anti-thymocyte globulin induction, then tacrolimus and steroids for roughly 3 years.

V shed 1 base and J 1 base; nucleotides not matched to a gene: 3. The CDR3 has 15 residues. Germline CDR1 reads LGHNA; CDR2 reads YNFKEQ. Findings and limits, study-wide: Association was observed between peak circulating GvH clone levels and early post-transplant HvG declines.

This sample comprised unstimulated CD4+ T cells sorted from spleen or lymph node cells, obtained before transplant. The sequence came from a human donor who was the organ donor for an intestinal transplant. The chain couples TRBV4-2 to TRBJ2-5, with 7 bases that match TRBD1. The CDR3 loop reads CASSQGDRPQETQYF. CDR3 DNA sequence: TGTGCCAGCAGCCAAGGGGACAGACCCCAAGAGACCCAGTACTTC.